The entry below gives a single T cell receptor beta chain sequence along with its context. This specimen comes from a study of blood T cell repertoires in COVID-19. At the level of the study: The United States, Italy and Spain supplied acute and convalescent COVID-19 samples. T cells, B-cell-depleted T cells, or PBMCs supplied cDNA or gDNA.

In Seattle, patients joined the study during active infection and were tracked longitudinally. Per the original data handling: For nucleated cells, counts were estimated from reference gene primer amplification. Profiling relied on immunoSEQ multiplex PCR, and the TCRdb table lists in-frame clones only, not all of them. The DNA gave D and trimming, while V, J and clone size come from that table. The sample consists of about 200,000 clones, about 88% of them appearing once. V gave up 6 bases and J gave up 0 bases, with 7 bases separating them. The CDR3 runs 13 residues. Germline lookup yields CDR1 KGHDR and CDR2 SFDVKD.

Sequencing was carried out using peripheral blood. This TCR was sampled from a woman aged 45-60 years with COVID-19, enrolled during active disease. V gene TRBV24-1 combines with J gene TRBJ1-1, with D possibly TRBD1 on 5 matching bases. The DNA for the CDR3 is TGTGCCACCAGTCAGGGAATGAACACTGAAGCTTTCTTT. It translates to CATSQGMNTEAFF.